The 16 T cell receptor beta chains given below trace back to one sample, sequenced in a study of T cell responses to AZD1222 COVID-19 vaccine. Measured with immunoSEQ multiplex PCR; TCRdb has only the in-frame clones, and not every one. This table holds 140,000 to 150,000 clones, about 89% found once. The source was peripheral blood, collected on day 0 of AZD1222 vaccination. The source of these receptors is an adult in good health.

The J gene is TRBJ1-2, the V gene TRBV19; D unclear. Germline V CDR1 and CDR2: LNHDA, SQIVND (reference sequence). The V end was cut by 3 bases, the J end by 7 bases, with 9 bases between. This CDR3 has 12 residues. The CDR3 here is CASSIGRVGYTF. The CDR3 nucleotides are TGTGCCAGTAGTATCGGCAGAGTTGGCTACACCTTC.

The chain joins TRBV7-9 to TRBJ2-1; 7 bases agree with TRBD1. The CDR3 is made up of 13 amino acids. V lost 5 bases and J lost 12; bases outside the gene matches: 10. Germline V lookup: CDR1 SEHNR, CDR2 FQNEAQ (reference sequence). The CDR3 region is CASSNVDRSRQFF. For the CDR3, the DNA is TGTGCCAGCAGCAACGTGGACAGGAGCAGGCAGTTCTTC.

V is TRBV3-1 (or the pseudogene TRBV3-2) and J is TRBJ1-4; TRBD1 agrees at 12 bases. Germline loops: CDR1 LGHDT, CDR2 YNNKEL (reference sequence). V was clipped by 4 bases and J by 10 bases; unmatched bases: 4. The CDR3 has 14 residues. For the CDR3, the DNA is TGTGCCAGCAGCCTAGGGACAGGGGGCCGAAAACTGTTTTTT. Protein sequence: CASSLGTGGRKLFF.

V and J are TRBV24-1 and TRBJ2-1, with 12 positions matching TRBD2. Germline CDR1 reads KGHDR; CDR2 reads SFDVKD. CDR3 size: 13 residues. V gave up 7 bases and J gave up 9 bases; unmatched junction bases: 3. The CDR3 here is CATSPGLAGEQFF. The CDR3 nucleotides are TGTGCCACCAGCCCGGGACTAGCGGGTGAGCAGTTCTTC.

This chain links TRBV25-1 with TRBJ1-1; no clear D gene. V dropped 4 bases and J dropped 1 base, with 13 bases sitting between them. Germline CDR1 and CDR2: MGHDK and SYGVNS. The CDR3 sequence is 15 residues long. The CDR3 DNA follows: TGTGCCAGCAGTGTATGGGGTCTACCGAACACTGAAGCTTTCTTT. It encodes CASSVWGLPNTEAFF.

The genes are TRBV25-1 and TRBJ1-2; 9 bases align to TRBD1. V was clipped by 5 bases and J by 8 bases; unmatched bases: 6. Per the germline V gene, CDR1 is MGHDK and CDR2 is SYGVNS. The CDR3 spans 13 residues. In DNA, the CDR3 is TGTGCCAGCAGTCCTACAGGGGGCAGAGGCTACACCTTC. It specifies CASSPTGGRGYTF.

The J gene is TRBJ1-2, the V gene TRBV6-2 or TRBV6-3; the D is unclear. V was trimmed by 4 bases and J by 6 bases, leaving 9 bases between them. The CDR3 contains 12 residues. Germline V gene sequence: CDR1 MNHEY, CDR2 SVGEGT. The CDR3 spells CASSSLEDGYTF. CDR3 bases: TGTGCCAGCAGTTCCCTAGAAGATGGCTACACCTTC.

This sequence joins TRBV6-2 or TRBV6-3 and TRBJ1-4; no clear D gene. The CDR3 is made up of 15 amino acids. The V end was cut by 0 bases, the J end by 7 bases, with 12 bases between. In germline, CDR1 is MNHEY, CDR2 SVGEGT. In DNA, the CDR3 is TGTGCCAGCAGTTACTCGGCGGAAAGACGTGAAAAACTGTTTTTT. This encodes CASSYSAERREKLFF.

J is TRBJ2-7 and V is TRBV28; perhaps D is TRBD1 or TRBD2 (5 bases each). V shed 6 bases and J shed 4 bases, with 7 bases lying between them. CDR3 length equals 11 residues. Germline V CDR1 and CDR2: MDHEN, SYDVKM. CDR3 amino acids: CASRGEYEQYF. DNA for the CDR3: TGTGCCAGCAGGGGGGAGTACGAGCAGTACTTC.

The CDR3 here is CASSGGLNTEAFF. The CDR3 DNA reads as TGCGCCAGCAGCGGAGGGCTGAACACTGAAGCTTTCTTT. The chain has TRBV4-3 and TRBJ1-1; D ambiguous. In germline, CDR1 is LGHNA, CDR2 YSLEER. Trimming took off 5 bases at V and 0 bases at J, with 7 bases between the two ends. The CDR3 loop spans 13 amino acids.

CDR3 bases: TGCGCCAGCAGCGCTTCAGGGAACACTGAAGCTTTCTTT. Amino acids: CASSASGNTEAFF. The chain couples TRBV5-1 to TRBJ1-1, with D unresolved. The CDR3 has 13 amino acids. The germline V gene has CDR1 SGHRS and CDR2 YFSETQ. V lost 4 bases, J lost 1 base, and 8 bases lay in between.

V usage is TRBV12-3 or TRBV12-4 and J usage is TRBJ2-7, with a weak D call TRBD2 (5 bases). CDR3 size: 11 residues. V shed 8 bases and J shed 0 bases, with 5 bases lying between them. The chain's CDR3 is CASRDSYEQYF. The CDR3 DNA sequence: TGTGCCAGCCGGGACTCCTACGAGCAGTACTTC.

The chain combines TRBV6-5 with TRBJ1-6, with D uncertain. Germline lookup yields CDR1 MNHEY and CDR2 SVGAGI. The germline V and J ends were trimmed by 4 bases and 0 bases, with 10 bases remaining between them. The CDR3 has 16 residues. The CDR3 loop reads CASSLLASSYNSPLHF. The CDR3 DNA reads as TGTGCCAGCAGTTTACTTGCTAGCTCCTATAATTCACCCCTCCACTTT.

The rearrangement links TRBV3-1 (or the pseudogene TRBV3-2) to TRBJ1-1; no reliable D call. The CDR3 covers 13 residues. Germline CDR1 LGHDT, CDR2 YNNKEL (reference sequence). The V end was cut by 2 bases, the J end by 8 bases, with 12 bases between. The CDR3 region has the DNA TGTGCCAGCAGCCAATCGTATTCGGAGGAAGCTTTCTTT. Protein sequence: CASSQSYSEEAFF.

This chain connects TRBV7-2 to TRBJ1-1; D is perhaps TRBD1 (6 bases). Trimming left V 3 bases short and J 1 base short, with 9 bases between. The CDR3 loop spans 14 amino acids. Germline V gives CDR1 SGHTA, CDR2 FQGNSA. As DNA, the CDR3 is TGTGCCAGCAGCTTGGGACACAAGAACACTGAAGCTTTCTTT. This gives the protein CASSLGHKNTEAFF.

The rearrangement links TRBV7-2 to TRBJ1-4, with D hard to call. The CDR3 loop spans 14 amino acids. V lost 1 base and J 4 bases, leaving 7 bases between the germline ends. Germline assignment: CDR1 SGHTA and CDR2 FQGNSA. As DNA, the CDR3 is TGTGCCAGCAGCTTAGAACTACTTAATGAAAAACTGTTTTTT. As protein: CASSLELLNEKLFF.